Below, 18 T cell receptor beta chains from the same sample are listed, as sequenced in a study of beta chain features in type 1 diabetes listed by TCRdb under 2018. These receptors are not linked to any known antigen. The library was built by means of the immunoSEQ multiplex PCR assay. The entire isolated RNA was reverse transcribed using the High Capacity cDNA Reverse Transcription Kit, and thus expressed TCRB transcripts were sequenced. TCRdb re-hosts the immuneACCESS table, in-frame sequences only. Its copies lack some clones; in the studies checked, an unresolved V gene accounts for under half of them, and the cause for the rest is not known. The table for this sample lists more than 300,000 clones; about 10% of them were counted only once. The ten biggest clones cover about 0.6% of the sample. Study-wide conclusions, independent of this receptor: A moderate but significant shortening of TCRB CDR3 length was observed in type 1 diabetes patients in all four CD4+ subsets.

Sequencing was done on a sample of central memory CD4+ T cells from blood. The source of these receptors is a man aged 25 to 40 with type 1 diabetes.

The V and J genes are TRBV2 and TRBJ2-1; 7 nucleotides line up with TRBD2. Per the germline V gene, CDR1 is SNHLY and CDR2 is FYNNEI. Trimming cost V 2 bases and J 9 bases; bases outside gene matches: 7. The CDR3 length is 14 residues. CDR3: CASSESGLVGEQFF. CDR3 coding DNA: TGTGCCAGCAGTGAAAGCGGACTAGTGGGTGAGCAGTTCTTC. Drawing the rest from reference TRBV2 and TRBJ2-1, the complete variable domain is EPEVTQTPSHQVTQMGQEVILRCVPISNHLYFYWYRQILGQKVEFLVSFYNNEISEKSEIFDDQFSVERPDGSNFTLKIRSTKLEDSAMYFCASSESGLVGEQFFGPGTRLTVL.

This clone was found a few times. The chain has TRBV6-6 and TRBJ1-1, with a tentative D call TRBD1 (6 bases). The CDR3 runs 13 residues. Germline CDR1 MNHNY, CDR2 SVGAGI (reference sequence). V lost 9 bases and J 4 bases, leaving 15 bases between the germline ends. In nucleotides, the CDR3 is TGTGCCAGTTCTTTACAGGGTTTCACTGAAGCTTTCTTT. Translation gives CASSLQGFTEAFF.

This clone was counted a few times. CDR3 bases: TGCGCCAGCAGCTTGGGGACAGCAAATACCCAAGAGACCCAGTACTTC. Translated: CASSLGTANTQETQYF. The chain recombines TRBV5-1 with TRBJ2-5; D might be TRBD1 (6 bases). Trimming stripped 0 bases from V and 1 base from J, with 13 bases between. Germline V gives CDR1 SGHRS, CDR2 YFSETQ. CDR3 length: 16 residues. Drawing the rest from reference TRBV5-1 and TRBJ2-5, the complete variable domain is KAGVTQTPRYLIKTRGQQVTLSCSPISGHRSVSWYQQTPGQGLQFLFEYFSETQRNKGNFPGRFSGRQFSNSRSEMNVSTLELGDSALYLCASSLGTANTQETQYFGPGTRLLVL.

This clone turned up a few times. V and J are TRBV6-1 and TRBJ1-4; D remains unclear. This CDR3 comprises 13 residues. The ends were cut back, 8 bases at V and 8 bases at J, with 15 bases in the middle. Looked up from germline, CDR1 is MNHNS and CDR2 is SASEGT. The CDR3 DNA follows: TGTGCCAGCTCCGTGACCCATTTGGAAAAACTGTTTTTT. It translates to CASSVTHLEKLFF.

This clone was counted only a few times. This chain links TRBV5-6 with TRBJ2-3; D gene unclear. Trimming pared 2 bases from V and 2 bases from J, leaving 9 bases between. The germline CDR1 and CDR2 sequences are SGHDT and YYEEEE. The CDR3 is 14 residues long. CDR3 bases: TGTGCCAGCAGCTTTAAGGCGCTCACAGATACGCAGTATTTT. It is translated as CASSFKALTDTQYF.

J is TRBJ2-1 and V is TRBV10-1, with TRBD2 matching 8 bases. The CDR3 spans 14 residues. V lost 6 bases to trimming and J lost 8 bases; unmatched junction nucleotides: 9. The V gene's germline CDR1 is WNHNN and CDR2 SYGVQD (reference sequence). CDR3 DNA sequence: TGCGCCAGCAGGGCGGGCACTAGCGGTGATGAGCAGTTCTTC. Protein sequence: CASRAGTSGDEQFF.

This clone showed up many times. The CDR3: CAIRDTGSTDTQYF. The CDR3 nucleotides read TGTGCCATCAGAGACACCGGGAGCACAGATACGCAGTATTTT. V is TRBV10-3 and J is TRBJ2-3; no definite D call. The CDR3 loop spans 14 amino acids. In germline, CDR1 is ENHRY, CDR2 SYGVKD. The V end lost 6 bases, the J end lost 0 bases, and 10 bases lay between the germline ends.

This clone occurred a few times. The CDR3 region is CASSVNRGERADTQYF. The CDR3 region has the DNA TGTGCCAGCAGCGTCAATAGGGGCGAAAGGGCAGATACGCAGTATTTT. This rearrangement joins TRBV9 to TRBJ2-3, with D perhaps matching TRBD1 (5 bases). CDR1 SGDLS and CDR2 YYNGEE come from the germline V gene. CDR3 size: 16 residues. The germline V and J ends were trimmed by 2 bases and 4 bases, with 17 bases remaining between them.

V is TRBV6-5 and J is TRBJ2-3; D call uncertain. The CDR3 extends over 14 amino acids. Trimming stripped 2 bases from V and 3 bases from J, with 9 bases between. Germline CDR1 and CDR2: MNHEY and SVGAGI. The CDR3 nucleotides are TGTGCCAGCAGTTACAACGAGGCGACAGATACGCAGTATTTT. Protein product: CASSYNEATDTQYF.

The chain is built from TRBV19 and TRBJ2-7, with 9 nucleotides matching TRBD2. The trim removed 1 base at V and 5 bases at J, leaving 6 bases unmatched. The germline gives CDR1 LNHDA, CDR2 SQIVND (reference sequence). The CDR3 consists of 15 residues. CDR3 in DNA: TGTGCCAGTAGTATAGTTAGCGGGAGAACCCACGAGCAGTACTTC. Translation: CASSIVSGRTHEQYF.

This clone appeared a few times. The CDR3 here is CASSSTVPRPETQYF. CDR3 in DNA: TGCGCCAGCAGCTCTACGGTCCCCCGCCCAGAGACCCAGTACTTC. This sequence joins TRBV5-1 and TRBJ2-5, with D unclear. V lost 3 bases to trimming and J lost 4 bases, with 16 bases between them. The CDR3 sequence is 15 residues long. Germline-derived CDR1 and CDR2 are SGHRS and YFSETQ.

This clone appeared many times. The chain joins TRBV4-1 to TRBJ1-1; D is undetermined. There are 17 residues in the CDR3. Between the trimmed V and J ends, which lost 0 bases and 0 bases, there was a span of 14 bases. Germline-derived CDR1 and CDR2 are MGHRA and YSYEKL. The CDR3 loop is CASSQDIGESLNTEAFF. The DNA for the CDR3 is TGCGCCAGCAGCCAAGATATCGGGGAATCCCTGAACACTGAAGCTTTCTTT.

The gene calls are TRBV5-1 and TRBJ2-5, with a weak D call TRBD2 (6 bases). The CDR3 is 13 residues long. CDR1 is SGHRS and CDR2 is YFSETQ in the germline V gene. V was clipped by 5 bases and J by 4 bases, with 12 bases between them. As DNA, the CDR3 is TGCGCCAGCAGTGGGACTCTTGGAGAGACCCAGTACTTC. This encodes CASSGTLGETQYF.

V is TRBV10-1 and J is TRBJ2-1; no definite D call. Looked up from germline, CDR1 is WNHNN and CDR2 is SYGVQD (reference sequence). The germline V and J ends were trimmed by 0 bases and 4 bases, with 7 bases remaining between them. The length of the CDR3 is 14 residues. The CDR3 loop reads CASSESGPYNEQFF. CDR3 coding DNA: TGCGCCAGCAGTGAGTCAGGGCCGTACAATGAGCAGTTCTTC.

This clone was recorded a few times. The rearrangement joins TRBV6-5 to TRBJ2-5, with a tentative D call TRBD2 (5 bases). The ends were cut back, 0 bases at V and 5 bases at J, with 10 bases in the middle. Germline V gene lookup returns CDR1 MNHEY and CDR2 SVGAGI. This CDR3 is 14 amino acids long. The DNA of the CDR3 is TGTGCCAGCAGTTACTCGAGGAGGCCGGAGACCCAGTACTTC. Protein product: CASSYSRRPETQYF.

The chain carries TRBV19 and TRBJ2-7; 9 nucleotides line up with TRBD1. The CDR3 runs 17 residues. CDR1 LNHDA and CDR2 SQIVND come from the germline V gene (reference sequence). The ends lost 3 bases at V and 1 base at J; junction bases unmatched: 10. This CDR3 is CASSIYLSGQGSYEQYF. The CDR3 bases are TGTGCCAGTAGTATCTACTTATCGGGACAGGGTTCCTACGAGCAGTACTTC.

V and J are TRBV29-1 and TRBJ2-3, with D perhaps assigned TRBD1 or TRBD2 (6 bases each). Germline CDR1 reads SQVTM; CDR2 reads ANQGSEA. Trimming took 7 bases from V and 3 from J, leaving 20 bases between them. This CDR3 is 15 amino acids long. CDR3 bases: TGCAGCGCCACCGCAGGGGTTGGAGGGACAGATACGCAGTATTTT. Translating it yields CSATAGVGGTDTQYF.

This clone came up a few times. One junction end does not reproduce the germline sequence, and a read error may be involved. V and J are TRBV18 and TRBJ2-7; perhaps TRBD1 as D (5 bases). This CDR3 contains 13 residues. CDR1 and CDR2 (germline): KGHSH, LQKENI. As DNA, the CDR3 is TGTGCCAGCTCAGTAGACAGTTCCTCCGAGCAGTACTTC. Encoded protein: CASSVDSSSEQYF.